These 18 T cell receptor beta chains originate from one sample sequenced in a study of CD8 T cells in ankylosing spondylitis (dated by TCRdb to about 2017). These receptors' antigens are unknown. The paper's findings and limits, for the study overall: Blood from ankylosing spondylitis patients appeared to be characterized by a TCR beta motif composed of under 10 highly homologous amino acid variants.

Library prep was done by 5' RACE. Reads for this sample came from an Illumina HiSeq 2500. Using fastp at Q25 and MiXCR, TCRdb reprocessed the public reads and kept productive beta chains. One record per CDR3 amino acid sequence lists the most common genes and DNA. In this sample the table shows more than 600,000 distinct CDR3 sequences, around 20% of which occur a single time. The biggest ten clones account for about 19% of the sample. The sample taken for sequencing was blood, either unsorted or a sorted T cell fraction (not recorded which). Every receptor here comes from a male donor with ankylosing spondylitis.

In this sample, this clonotype turned up a few times. The genes are TRBV27 and TRBJ2-7; 7 nucleotides match TRBD1. The CDR3 runs 15 residues. Trimming removed 2 bases from V and 3 bases from J; junction bases left unmatched: 7. Germline assignment: CDR1 MNHEY and CDR2 SMNVEV (reference sequence). CDR3 sequence reads: CASSLQGQPVYEQYF. The DNA for the CDR3 is TGTGCCAGCAGTTTACAGGGACAGCCTGTCTACGAGCAGTACTTC.

The sample holds a few counts of this clonotype. V and J are TRBV27 and TRBJ2-1, with D perhaps TRBD2 (6 bases). Germline V gene data show CDR1 as MNHEY and CDR2 as SMNVEV (reference sequence). This CDR3 contains 13 residues. V dropped 2 bases and J dropped 8 bases, with 10 bases sitting between them. The CDR3 DNA sequence: TGTGCCAGCAGTTTAGGAGGGAACGATGAGCAGTTCTTC. Protein sequence: CASSLGGNDEQFF.

The chain couples TRBV4-1 to TRBJ2-2; D gene ambiguous. This CDR3 has 16 residues. CDR1 MGHRA and CDR2 YSYEKL come from the germline V gene. With 1 base removed from V and 1 base from J, the gap between germline ends came to 10 bases. In nucleotides, the CDR3 is TGCGCCAGCAGCCAAGGAAAGGCAGGGAACACCGGGGAGCTGTTTTTT. Amino acid sequence: CASSQGKAGNTGELFF.

This chain joins TRBV10-3 and TRBJ2-3; D gene uncertain. The CDR3 is made up of 13 amino acids. V lost 0 bases, J lost 3 bases, and 4 bases lay in between. Germline CDR1 ENHRY, CDR2 SYGVKD. This chain's CDR3 is CAISESATDTQYF. CDR3 nucleotides: TGTGCCATCAGTGAGTCTGCTACAGATACGCAGTATTTT.

There are a few counts of this clonotype. V gene TRBV6-5 combines with J gene TRBJ1-1; D gene ambiguous. V lost 6 bases and J lost 1, with 6 bases in between. The CDR3 length is 12 residues. Germline lookup yields CDR1 MNHEY and CDR2 SVGAGI. For the CDR3, the DNA is TGTGCCAGCAGAAGTTCGAACACTGAAGCTTTCTTT. This translates into CASRSSNTEAFF.

This clonotype was picked up many times. DNA of the CDR3: TGCAGCGTTGGAGCTGGGGTGGGCACAGATACGCAGTATTTT. Translating gives CSVGAGVGTDTQYF. The rearrangement uses TRBV29-1 and TRBJ2-3; no reliable D call. Trimming stripped 4 bases from V and 1 base from J, with 12 bases between. The CDR3 totals 14 residues. Germline V lookup: CDR1 SQVTM, CDR2 ANQGSEA.

V and J are TRBV12-3 or TRBV12-4 and TRBJ2-5; D might be TRBD1 (6 bases). Trimming left V 5 bases short and J 3 bases short, with 19 bases between. The CDR3 loop spans 16 amino acids. Here the CDR3 DNA reads TGTGCCAGCAGTCCTGGACAGCCCAGGTCCGAAGAGACCCAGTACTTC. Translated, it gives CASSPGQPRSEETQYF.

This clonotype was seen a few times. The V and J genes are TRBV20-1 and TRBJ2-1; D is possibly TRBD1 or TRBD2 (6 bases each). Per the germline V gene, CDR1 is DFQATT and CDR2 is SNEGSKA (reference sequence). CDR3 length: 15 amino acids. Trimming took 5 bases from V and 2 from J, leaving 16 bases between them. The CDR3 loop reads CSAARGRGAYNEQFF. CDR3 nucleotides: TGCAGTGCTGCCCGGGGGCGGGGAGCCTACAATGAGCAGTTCTTC.

The genes are TRBV6-1 and TRBJ1-1, with D maybe TRBD1 (6 bases). The V end lost 6 bases, the J end lost 1 base, and 12 bases lay between the germline ends. This CDR3 has 14 amino acids. Germline V gene data show CDR1 as MNHNS and CDR2 as SASEGT. DNA of the CDR3: TGTGCCAGCAGCGTCCAAGGGGGGAACACTGAAGCTTTCTTT. This sequence encodes CASSVQGGNTEAFF.

The rearrangement uses TRBV12-3 or TRBV12-4 and TRBJ1-4; D ambiguous. Trimming stripped 1 base from V and 7 bases from J, with 13 bases between. The CDR3 sequence is 15 residues long. The CDR3 here is CASSLDEPAGEKLFF. CDR3 nucleotides: TGTGCCAGCAGTTTAGACGAACCAGCCGGTGAAAAACTGTTTTTT.

This clonotype was counted a few times. The chain carries TRBV12-3 or TRBV12-4 and TRBJ1-5; D perhaps matches TRBD1 (6 bases). CDR3 length: 11 amino acids. V shed 5 bases and J shed 10 bases, with 9 bases lying between them. CDR3 DNA sequence: TGTGCCAGCAGTCCGGGACATCCCCAGCATTTT. The encoded protein is CASSPGHPQHF.

This clonotype occurred many times. This sequence joins TRBV5-6 and TRBJ1-2; the match to TRBD1 covers 9 bases. This CDR3 is built from 16 residues. Per the germline V gene, CDR1 is SGHDT and CDR2 is YYEEEE. With 4 bases clipped from V and 5 bases from J, the junction kept 12 bases outside the gene matches. DNA of the CDR3: TGTGCCAGCAGCGGCCCGGGACAGGGAAGGATGTATGGCTACACCTTC. Translating it yields CASSGPGQGRMYGYTF.

There are a few counts of this clonotype. V is TRBV5-6 and J is TRBJ2-1, with 12 bases fitting TRBD1. The CDR3 is 20 residues long. The germline gives CDR1 SGHDT, CDR2 YYEEEE. V was pared by 3 bases and J by 5 bases, with 18 bases of the junction left unmatched. This chain's CDR3 is CASSWTGTGGITQPNNEQFF. The DNA of the CDR3 is TGTGCCAGCAGCTGGACCGGGACAGGGGGCATTACTCAACCAAACAATGAGCAGTTCTTC. The variable domain in full, completed from reference TRBV5-6 and TRBJ2-1, reads DAGVTQSPTHLIKTRGQQVTLRCSPKSGHDTVSWYQQALGQGPQFIFQYYEEEERQRGNFPDRFSGHQFPNYSSELNVNALLLGDSALYLCASSWTGTGGITQPNNEQFFGPGTRLTVL.

V gene TRBV5-6 combines with J gene TRBJ2-3, with 10 positions matching TRBD1. Germline assignment: CDR1 SGHDT and CDR2 YYEEEE. After removal of 4 bases from V and 5 bases from J, the junction contained 7 bases not matched to a gene. The CDR3 consists of 15 residues. DNA for the CDR3: TGTGCCAGCAGCGTTCCGGGACAGGGGATAGATACGCAGTATTTT. It yields the protein CASSVPGQGIDTQYF.

The rearrangement links TRBV7-2 to TRBJ2-2; no clear D. In germline, CDR1 is SGHTA, CDR2 FQGNSA. Deletions cut 3 bases from V and 7 bases from J, with 6 bases between. The CDR3 consists of 12 residues. CDR3: CASSFSNGELFF. The CDR3, as DNA: TGTGCCAGCAGCTTCAGCAACGGGGAGCTGTTTTTT. Filled out from reference TRBV7-2 and TRBJ2-2, the complete variable domain reads GAGVSQSPSNKVTEKGKDVELRCDPISGHTALYWYRQSLGQGLEFLIYFQGNSAPDKSGLPSDRFSAERTGGSVSTLTIQRTQQEDSAVYLCASSFSNGELFFGEGSRLTVL.

The chain employs TRBV5-1 and TRBJ1-1; 12 positions agree with TRBD1. With V trimmed by 3 bases and J by 5 bases, 11 bases remained unmatched. CDR3 size: 17 residues. The germline V gene has CDR1 SGHRS and CDR2 YFSETQ. CDR3 protein: CASSSPGQGAGGTEAFF. For the CDR3, the DNA is TGCGCCAGCAGCTCCCCGGGACAGGGGGCTGGAGGGACTGAAGCTTTCTTT.

The sample holds a few counts of this clonotype. The chain carries TRBV12-3 or TRBV12-4 and TRBJ2-7; 11 positions agree with TRBD2. Unmatched junction bases numbered 14, after V lost 4 bases and J lost 0 bases. The CDR3 loop spans 19 amino acids. The CDR3 region is CASSSLLAGGKGSSYEQYF. In nucleotides, the CDR3 is TGTGCCAGCAGTTCCCTTCTAGCGGGGGGAAAGGGGAGCTCCTACGAGCAGTACTTC.

The rearrangement links TRBV7-9 to TRBJ2-7; D may be TRBD1 (5 bases). This CDR3 is 13 amino acids long. V was clipped by 5 bases and J by 3 bases, with 11 bases between them. The germline CDR1 and CDR2 sequences are SEHNR and FQNEAQ (reference sequence). This CDR3 reads CASSLTEVYEQYF. As DNA, the CDR3 is TGTGCCAGCAGCCTGACAGAAGTCTACGAGCAGTACTTC.